This TCR beta chain was recovered during a study of T cells in Graves' hyperthyroidism and ophthalmopathy. The sample holds many counts of this clonotype. TCR beta CDR3 regions were amplified from RNA. First-round RT-PCR targeting the TCR CDR3 was performed with the HTBI primer set. TCRdb used MiXCR to reprocess the multiplex PCR reads, holding one entry per CDR3 protein. Of 500,000 to 650,000 distinct CDR3 sequences in the sample, about a sixth were seen once. V was clipped by 0 bases and J by 7 bases, with 9 bases between them. Per germline, CDR1 DFQATT and CDR2 SNEGSKA (reference sequence). This CDR3 spans 13 amino acids.

This TCR was recovered from a woman aged 18-30 years with Graves' ophthalmopathy. Sequencing used blood. The chain uses TRBV20-1 and TRBJ1-4; D gene unclear. As DNA, the CDR3 is TGCAGTGCTAGAGACCGGATGGGTGAAAAACTGTTTTTT. This codes for CSARDRMGEKLFF.